This T cell receptor (beta chain) originates from a study of T cells in Graves' hyperthyroidism and ophthalmopathy. Points from the study as a whole: With a median lead of around 6.7 months before onset, the model predicted ophthalmopathy.

Notes on this clonotype: Its target is unknown.

Regions amplified from RNA transcripts were the TCR beta CDR3 regions. First-round RT-PCR of the TCR CDR3 relied on the HTBI primer set. TCRdb processed the multiplex PCR reads anew with MiXCR; each CDR3 protein has one entry. Of about 180,000 distinct CDR3 sequences in the sample, about 15% were seen once. V trimming: 6 bases; J trimming: 2 bases; junction bases outside the gene matches: 7. Per germline, CDR1 SGHVS and CDR2 FQNEAQ. The CDR3 has 14 amino acids. Uncontrolled infections, other autoimmune diseases, pregnancy or lactation led to exclusion of patients. This receptor was taken from a woman between 45 and 65 years old with Graves' hyperthyroidism. Sequencing was done on a sample of blood. This sequence joins TRBV7-8 and TRBJ2-7; 7 bases are shared with TRBD1. This CDR3 reads CASSYQTGPYEQYF. The CDR3 DNA reads TGTGCCAGCAGTTACCAGACAGGGCCCTACGAGCAGTACTTC.